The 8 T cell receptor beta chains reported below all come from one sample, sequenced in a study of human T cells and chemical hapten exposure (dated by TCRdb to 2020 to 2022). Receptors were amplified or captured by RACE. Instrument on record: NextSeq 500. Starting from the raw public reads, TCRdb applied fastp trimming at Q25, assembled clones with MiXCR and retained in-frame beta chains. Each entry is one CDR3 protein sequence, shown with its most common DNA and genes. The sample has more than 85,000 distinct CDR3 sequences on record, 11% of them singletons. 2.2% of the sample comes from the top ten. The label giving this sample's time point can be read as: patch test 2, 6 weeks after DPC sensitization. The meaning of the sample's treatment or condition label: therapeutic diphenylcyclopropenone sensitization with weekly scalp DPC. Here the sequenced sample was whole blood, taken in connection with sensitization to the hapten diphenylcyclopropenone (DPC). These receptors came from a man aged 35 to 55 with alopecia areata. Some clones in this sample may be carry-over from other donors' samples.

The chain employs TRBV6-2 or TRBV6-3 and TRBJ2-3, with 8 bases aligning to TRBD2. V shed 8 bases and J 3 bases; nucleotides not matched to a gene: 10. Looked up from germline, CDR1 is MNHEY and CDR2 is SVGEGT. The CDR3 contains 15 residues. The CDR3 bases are TGTGCCAGCGTTAAGAGCGGGAGAGGGACAGATACGCAGTATTTT. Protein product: CASVKSGRGTDTQYF.

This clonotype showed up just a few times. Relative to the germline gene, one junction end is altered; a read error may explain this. CDR3 amino acids: CSVEDLGEQSF. The CDR3 bases are TGCAGCGTTGAAGATCTAGGGGAGCAGTCCTTC. The rearrangement uses TRBV29-1 and TRBJ2-1; perhaps D is TRBD1 or TRBD2 (5 bases each). This CDR3 is built from 11 residues. The germline V gene has CDR1 SQVTM and CDR2 ANQGSEA.

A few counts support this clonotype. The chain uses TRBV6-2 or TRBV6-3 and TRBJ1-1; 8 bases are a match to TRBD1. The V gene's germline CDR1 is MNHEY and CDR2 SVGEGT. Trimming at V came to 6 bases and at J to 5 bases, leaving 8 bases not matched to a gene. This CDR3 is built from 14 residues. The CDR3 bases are TGTGCCAGCAGCCCGAGAAGGACAGGGACTGAAGCTTTCTTT. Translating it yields CASSPRRTGTEAFF.

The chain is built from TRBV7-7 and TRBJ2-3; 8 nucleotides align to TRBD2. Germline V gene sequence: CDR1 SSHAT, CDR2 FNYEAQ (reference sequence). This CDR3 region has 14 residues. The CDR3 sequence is CASHILAATDTQYF. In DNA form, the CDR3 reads TGTGCTAGCCATATACTAGCGGCCACAGATACGCAGTATTTT.

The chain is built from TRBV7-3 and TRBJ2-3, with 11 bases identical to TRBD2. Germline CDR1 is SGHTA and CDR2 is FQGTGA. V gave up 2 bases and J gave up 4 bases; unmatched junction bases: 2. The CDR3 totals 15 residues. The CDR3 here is CASSLGGLAADTQYF. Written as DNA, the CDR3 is TGTGCCAGCAGCTTAGGGGGACTAGCGGCAGATACGCAGTATTTT.

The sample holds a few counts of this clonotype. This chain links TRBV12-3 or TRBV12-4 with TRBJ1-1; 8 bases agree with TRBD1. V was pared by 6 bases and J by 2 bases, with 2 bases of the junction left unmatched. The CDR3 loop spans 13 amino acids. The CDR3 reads CASSGQGNTEAFF. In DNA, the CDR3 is TGTGCCAGCAGCGGACAGGGAAACACTGAAGCTTTCTTT.

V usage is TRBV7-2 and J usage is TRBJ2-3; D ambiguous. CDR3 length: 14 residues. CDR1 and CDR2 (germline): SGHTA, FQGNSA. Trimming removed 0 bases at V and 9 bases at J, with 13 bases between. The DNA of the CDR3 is TGTGCCAGCAGCTTAGCGACCCTCTCCCGAACGCAGTATTTT. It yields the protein CASSLATLSRTQYF. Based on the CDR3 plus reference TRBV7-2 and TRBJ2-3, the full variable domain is GAGVSQSPSNKVTEKGKDVELRCDPISGHTALYWYRQSLGQGLEFLIYFQGNSAPDKSGLPSDRFSAERTGGSVSTLTIQRTQQEDSAVYLCASSLATLSRTQYFGPGTRLTVL.

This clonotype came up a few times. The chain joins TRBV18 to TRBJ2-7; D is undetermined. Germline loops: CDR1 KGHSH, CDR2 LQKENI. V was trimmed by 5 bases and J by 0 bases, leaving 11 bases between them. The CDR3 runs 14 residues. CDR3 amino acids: CASSAGRSSYEQYV. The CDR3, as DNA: TGTGCCAGCTCAGCTGGACGGTCCTCCTACGAGCAGTACGTC.